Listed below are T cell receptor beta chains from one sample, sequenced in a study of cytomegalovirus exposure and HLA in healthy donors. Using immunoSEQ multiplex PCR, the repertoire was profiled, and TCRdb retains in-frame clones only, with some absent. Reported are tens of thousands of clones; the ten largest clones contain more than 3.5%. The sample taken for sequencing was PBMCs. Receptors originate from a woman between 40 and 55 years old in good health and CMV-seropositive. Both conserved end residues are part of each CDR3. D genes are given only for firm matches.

TGTGCTAGTGCCGTCAGGGTCAGCGAACCGAACACTGAAGCTTTCTTT	CASAVRVSEPNTEAFF	NA	TRBV12-5	TRBJ1-1
TGTGCCAGTAGTATTAGTCGGCAGGGCTCAGATACGCAGTATTTT	CASSISRQGSDTQYF	NA	TRBV19	TRBJ2-3
TGTGCCAGCAGTTACCGAGGATCAAACATTCAGTACTTC	CASSYRGSNIQYF	NA	TRBV6-5	TRBJ2-4
TGTGCCACCAGCAGAGATCGATCTGGGACTTCGAACACCGGGGAGCTGTTTTTT	CATSRDRSGTSNTGELFF	NA	TRBV15	TRBJ2-2
TGTGCCAGCAGCTCCCGCCAGGGGGGCACAGATACGCAGTATTTT	CASSSRQGGTDTQYF	TRBD1	TRBV9	TRBJ2-3
TGTGCCAGCAGCCTAGCGGGCCCCAATGAGCAGTTCTTC	CASSLAGPNEQFF	TRBD2	TRBV6-5	TRBJ2-1
TGTGCCAGCAGCCGGGGGACAGTAAACTATGGCTACACCTTC	CASSRGTVNYGYTF	TRBD1	TRBV27	TRBJ1-2
TGTGCCAGCAGTTTTGGCCGGACTTACTTC	CASSFGRTYF	NA	TRBV28	TRBJ1-2
TGTGCCAGCAAAAAGGACAGGGTAACCGGGGAGCTGTTTTTT	CASKKDRVTGELFF	TRBD1	TRBV6-4	TRBJ2-2
TGTGCCAGCAGCCACCTAGTGGCGGGTTTGCGGCGAAGAACCTACGAGCAGTACTTC	CASSHLVAGLRRRTYEQYF	NA	TRBV11-2	TRBJ2-7
TGCAGCGCCGGCGGGACAGGGACCTACAATGAGCAGTTCTTC	CSAGGTGTYNEQFF	TRBD1	TRBV29-1	TRBJ2-1
TGTGCCAGCAGCTCTAGTGGGCTAGCCGAATTTGGCGAGCAGTACTTC	CASSSSGLAEFGEQYF	NA	TRBV7-8	TRBJ2-7
TGCGCCAGCAGCCGCACTATCCTTCCCCGGGACAGGGCCTACAATGAGCAGTTCTTC	CASSRTILPRDRAYNEQFF	TRBD1	TRBV4-1	TRBJ2-1
TGTGCCAGCAGCACAGGACAGGAGAAGCAGTACTTC	CASSTGQEKQYF	TRBD1	TRBV7-6	TRBJ2-7
TGCGCCAGCAGCCAAATCTACGGACTAGCGGGAGAAAATGAGCAGTTCTTC	CASSQIYGLAGENEQFF	TRBD2	TRBV4-1	TRBJ2-1
TGTGCCAGCAGCTTACCACACGGGAGGTCTAGCACAGATACGCAGTATTTT	CASSLPHGRSSTDTQYF	TRBD2	TRBV7-9	TRBJ2-3
TGCGCCAGCAGTTTCACTAGCGGGAGCACAGATACGCAGTATTTT	CASSFTSGSTDTQYF	TRBD2	TRBV4-3	TRBJ2-3
TGTGCCAGTAGTATAAGGGGGTTCCGCACAGATACGCAGTATTTT	CASSIRGFRTDTQYF	NA	TRBV19	TRBJ2-3
TGTGCCAGCAGCCGGGGGGAAGTCGTAGAGACCCAGTACTTC	CASSRGEVVETQYF	TRBD2	TRBV5-4	TRBJ2-5
TGTGCCAGCAGGACCCCTAGCGGGAGGGCCCCCAATGAGCAGTTCTTC	CASRTPSGRAPNEQFF	TRBD2	TRBV6-6	TRBJ2-1
TGTGCCAGCATTCTCGTAGTAGCGGGAGAACGGCAGTACTTC	CASILVVAGERQYF	TRBD2	TRBV5-5	TRBJ2-7
TGTGCCAGCAGCTCCGGGACAGGGATGTATGGCTACACCTTC	CASSSGTGMYGYTF	TRBD1	TRBV5-6	TRBJ1-2
TGTGCCAGCAACCTGGAGCAGGGTATTGGGAATGAGCAGTTCTTC	CASNLEQGIGNEQFF	NA	TRBV2	TRBJ2-1
TGTGCCAGCAGTGTAAAGAAGACAGGGGTGGCAGATACGCAGTATTTT	CASSVKKTGVADTQYF	TRBD1	TRBV6-1	TRBJ2-3
TGTGCCAGCAGCGTTACAGGGGGCGCTGGGGCCAACGTCCTGACTTTC	CASSVTGGAGANVLTF	TRBD1	TRBV7-6	TRBJ2-6
TGTGCCAGCAGGAGATCCTCGAACACCGGGGAGCTGTTTTTT	CASRRSSNTGELFF	NA	TRBV2	TRBJ2-2
TGTGCCAGTAGTAGAGATTACGGGACAGGCTACGAGCAGTACTTC	CASSRDYGTGYEQYF	TRBD1	TRBV19	TRBJ2-7